This paragraph covers one T cell receptor beta chain sequence. CDR1 SGHRS and CDR2 YFSETQ come from the germline V gene. The CDR3 length is 14 residues. The V and J ends lost 2 bases and 3 bases respectively, with 12 bases between them. The sample belongs to a study of graft-versus-host responses after intestinal transplantation. Study-level background: Isolated intestinal, liver-intestinal, or multivisceral transplants were what recipients had.

Sequencing was performed with immunoSEQ multiplex PCR; in TCRdb, only in-frame clones are kept and a portion is missing. The sample includes about 38,000 clones, 75% to 90% of them seen just once. Sequencing used PBMCs, obtained about 38 months after transplant. V gene TRBV5-1 combines with J gene TRBJ2-7; D not certain. This receptor was obtained from a human patient who received an intestinal transplant, so some T cells may come from the graft donor. In DNA form, the CDR3 reads TGCGCCAGCAGCTTCAGTCGTTGGGGCTACGAGCAGTACTTC. Amino acid sequence: CASSFSRWGYEQYF. Variable domain in full (rest from reference TRBV5-1 and TRBJ2-7): KAGVTQTPRYLIKTRGQQVTLSCSPISGHRSVSWYQQTPGQGLQFLFEYFSETQRNKGNFPGRFSGRQFSNSRSEMNVSTLELGDSALYLCASSFSRWGYEQYFGPGTRLTVT.